The rows below give T cell receptor beta chains drawn from one sample of a study of OX40 agonist ivuxolimab in advanced cancers. The protocol was immunoSEQ multiplex PCR, while the TCRdb copy is restricted to in-frame clones and leaves out a portion. Altogether approximately 70,000 clones are present, just under 95% being singletons, with the ten largest covering around 16%. The sample in question was CD4+ or CD8+ T cells sorted from blood, obtained in a trial of the OX40 agonist ivuxolimab. These receptors were taken from an adult with an advanced solid tumor such as melanoma, head and neck, liver or kidney cancer. CDR3s include the opening cysteine and the closing phenylalanine or tryptophan. A D gene is named only where the DNA matches it firmly.

CDR3 DNA: TGTGCCAGCAGTCAAGGGCCTAGTGCCTACAATGAGCAGTTCTTC; CDR3 protein: CASSQGPSAYNEQFF; D gene: .; V gene: TRBV6-5; J gene: TRBJ2-1
CDR3 DNA: TGTGCCAGTACCCTATATGAAGGAGAAGGTCAGCCCCAGCATTTT; CDR3 protein: CASTLYEGEGQPQHF; D gene: .; V gene: TRBV19; J gene: TRBJ1-5
CDR3 DNA: TGTGCCAGCAGCCAAGATGGGGTCAGGGCCTACGAGCAGTACTTC; CDR3 protein: CASSQDGVRAYEQYF; D gene: .; V gene: TRBV4-2; J gene: TRBJ2-7
CDR3 DNA: TGCGCCAGCAGCCAAAGGACAGCGAACACTGAAGCTTTCTTT; CDR3 protein: CASSQRTANTEAFF; D gene: .; V gene: TRBV4-1; J gene: TRBJ1-1
CDR3 DNA: TGTGCCAGCAGTTCCGCAGGGGTTATCAATCAGCCCCAGCATTTT; CDR3 protein: CASSSAGVINQPQHF; D gene: .; V gene: TRBV28; J gene: TRBJ1-5
CDR3 DNA: TGTGCCAGCAGCCCCCTAGCGGGAGAGGGCACCGGGGAGCTGTTTTTT; CDR3 protein: CASSPLAGEGTGELFF; D gene: TRBD2; V gene: TRBV7-6; J gene: TRBJ2-2
CDR3 DNA: TGTGCCAGTAGTAGTTTGGGGGGGAATCAGCCCCAGCATTTT; CDR3 protein: CASSSLGGNQPQHF; D gene: .; V gene: TRBV19; J gene: TRBJ1-5
CDR3 DNA: TGCGCCAGCAGCCAAGACAGGACTAGAGGATTCCGCGAGCAGTACTTC; CDR3 protein: CASSQDRTRGFREQYF; D gene: TRBD2; V gene: TRBV4-3; J gene: TRBJ2-7
CDR3 DNA: TGTGCCAGCAGCAGGACAGGGATGGATGGCTACACCTTC; CDR3 protein: CASSRTGMDGYTF; D gene: TRBD1; V gene: TRBV7-6; J gene: TRBJ1-2
CDR3 DNA: TGTGCCAGCAGCTTCCGGGATTTTAGCACAGATACGCAGTATTTT; CDR3 protein: CASSFRDFSTDTQYF; D gene: .; V gene: TRBV5-6; J gene: TRBJ2-3